This T cell receptor beta chain comes out of a study of a mutant IDH1 vaccine in newly diagnosed glioma (dated by TCRdb to the early 2020s). Concerning the study at large: The roughly 33 treated patients were around 60% male and about 38% female, with a mean age of 40.4 years. Prior to enrollment, standard therapy consisting of radiotherapy alone, temozolomide alone, or radiochemotherapy with temozolomide had been administered to patients, with the combination being received by most patients. Peripheral blood was drawn at six visits: V03 (baseline), V05, V07, V10, V12 and V13. For exploratory analyses, 25 to 30 treated patients had longitudinal TCRB deep sequencing done wherever samples were available. What the work shows at the level of the full study, not this receptor alone: According to the authors, sample limitations meant that analyses of patient blood samples could not be reproduced. PBMC samples for TCRB deep sequencing were selected based on availability. Changes in the top peripheral T cell clonotypes picked up by TCRB sequencing did not appear to be linked to pseudoprogression. Across multiple MHC alleles, vaccine-induced immune responses were seen in 90% to 95% of patients.

Library preparation used the immunoSEQ multiplex PCR assay. Rearranged TCR beta chain sequences were amplified using the hsTCRB Kit according to the manufacturer's protocol. TCRB libraries were sequenced on an Illumina MiSeq. The published analysis was carried out like this. The kit vendor's proprietary platform handled demultiplexing, trimming and gene mapping. TCRdb holds this immuneACCESS table with in-frame rearrangements only. Some clones are missing; in checked studies, unresolved V genes explain under half, and the rest has no known cause. The DNA gave D and trimming, while V, J and clone size come from that table. The sample table lists about 63,000 clones, over 70% of them with a count of one. The top ten constitute approximately 4.3% of the sample. In the paper's terms, the time point label means: baseline, week 1 (first vaccination visit). Read against the paper, the sample's treatment or condition label means: pre-vaccination baseline after standard-of-care therapy. Donors had newly diagnosed WHO grade 3 or 4 IDH1-mutant astrocytomas with loss of nuclear ATRX. The samples were drawn from NOA16, a multicentre, single-arm, open-label phase I trial in Germany that tested a mutant IDH1 peptide vaccine in humans for the first time. For immunogenicity testing, the blood drawn at visit V03 was used as the baseline sample. Genomic DNA for TCRB sequencing was extracted from EDTA blood using the DNeasy Blood and Tissue Kit.

Comments on this clone: Its recognized antigen is unknown. Per-base qualities were not stored, and no clone one base away is much larger.

The junction carries 6 bases between V and J, which are trimmed by 0 bases and 0 bases respectively. CDR1 and CDR2, per the germline V gene (reference sequence), are LNHNV and YYDKDF. From the cysteine up to the phenylalanine, the CDR3 has a length of 16 residues. The retained sequence is limited to the CDR3, 48 bases, with the frame set at the first base. The sequence came from a young woman with glioma. Some clones in this sample may be carry-over from other donors' samples. Sequences were derived from peripheral blood mononuclear cells (PBMCs), sampled from a glioma patient treated with radiotherapy, temozolomide or both. The sequence is built from TRBV15 and TRBJ2-6; the D gene cannot be resolved reliably. The nucleotides read TGTGCCACCAGCAGAGATCTTGGCTCTGGGGCCAACGTCCTGACTTTC. Its translation is CATSRDLGSGANVLTF.